This T cell receptor beta chain was sequenced during a study of Graves' ophthalmopathy and Graves' hyperthyroidism. The germline V gene has CDR1 SGHTA and CDR2 FQGTGA. V lost 2 bases, J lost 3 bases, and 17 bases lay in between. The length of the CDR3 is 17 residues. RNA transcripts yielded amplified TCR beta CDR3 regions. HTBI primers primed a first-round RT-PCR, and a second-round multiplex PCR followed. In TCRdb, the multiplex PCR reads were re-called with MiXCR into one record per CDR3 protein. Among around 1,200,000 distinct CDR3 sequences listed, 35% to 40% were seen once. The V gene is TRBV7-3, the J gene TRBJ1-5, with D unclear. This TCR came from an adult man with Graves' hyperthyroidism. The sequenced sample was peripheral blood or thyroid tissue (not recorded which). CDR3 sequence: CASSLSGPTNNNQPQHF. Here the CDR3 DNA reads TGTGCCAGCAGCTTATCGGGCCCAACGAACAACAATCAGCCCCAGCATTTT.